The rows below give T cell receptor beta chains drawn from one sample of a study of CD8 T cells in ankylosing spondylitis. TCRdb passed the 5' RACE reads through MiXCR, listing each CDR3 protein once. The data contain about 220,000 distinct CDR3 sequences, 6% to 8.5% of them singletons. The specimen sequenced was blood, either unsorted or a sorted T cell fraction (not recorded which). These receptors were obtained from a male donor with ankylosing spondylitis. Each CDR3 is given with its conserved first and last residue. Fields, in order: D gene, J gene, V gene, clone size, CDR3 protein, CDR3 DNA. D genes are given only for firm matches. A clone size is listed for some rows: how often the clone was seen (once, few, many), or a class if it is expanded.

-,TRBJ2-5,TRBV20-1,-,CSALGWGRGQETQYF,TGCAGTGCCCTAGGTTGGGGGCGCGGGCAAGAGACCCAGTACTTC
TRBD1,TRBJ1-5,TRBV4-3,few,CASSQNTGAYQPQHF,TGCGCCAGCAGCCAAAATACAGGGGCCTATCAGCCCCAGCATTTT
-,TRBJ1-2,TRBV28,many,CASSLGGVNYGYTF,TGTGCCAGCAGTTTGGGAGGGGTAAACTATGGCTACACCTTC
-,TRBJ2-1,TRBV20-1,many,CSARAVGEQFF,TGCAGTGCCCGGGCTGTGGGTGAGCAGTTCTTC
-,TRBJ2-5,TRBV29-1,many,CSVRDGRRTQYF,TGCAGCGTTCGGGACGGGCGTAGGACCCAGTACTTC
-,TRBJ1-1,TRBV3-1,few,CASSQRQGSLVDTEAFF,TGTGCCAGCAGCCAACGCCAGGGGAGCCTCGTGGACACTGAAGCTTTCTTT
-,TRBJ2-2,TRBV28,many,CASSFPPGRANTGELFF,TGTGCCAGCAGTTTTCCCCCCGGCAGAGCCAACACCGGGGAGCTGTTTTTT
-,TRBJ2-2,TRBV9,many,CASSVVGPEGGELFF,TGTGCCAGCAGCGTAGTAGGACCCGAGGGCGGGGAGCTGTTTTTT
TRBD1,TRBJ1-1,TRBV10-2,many,CASSTGGGGAEAFF,TGCGCCAGCAGCACAGGGGGCGGGGGGGCTGAAGCTTTCTTT
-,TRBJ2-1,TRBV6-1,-,CASSPVGMEDNEQFF,TGTGCCAGCAGCCCCGTGGGGATGGAAGACAATGAGCAGTTCTTC
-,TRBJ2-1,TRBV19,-,CASSPQGFGFPNEQFF,TGTGCCAGTAGTCCGCAGGGGTTTGGATTTCCTAATGAGCAGTTCTTC
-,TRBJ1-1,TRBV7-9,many,CASSRGATKEAFF,TGTGCCAGCAGCAGAGGGGCAACTAAAGAAGCTTTCTTT
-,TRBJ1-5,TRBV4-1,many,CASSQHPVTGQPQHF,TGCGCCAGCAGCCAGCACCCGGTCACGGGCCAGCCCCAGCATTTT
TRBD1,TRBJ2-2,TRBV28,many,CASITTGSNTGELFF,TGTGCCAGCATTACGACAGGGTCGAACACCGGGGAGCTGTTTTTT
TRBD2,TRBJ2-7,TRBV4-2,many,CASSQDRSGLWYEQYF,TGTGCCAGCAGCCAAGATCGTAGCGGGTTATGGTACGAGCAGTACTTC
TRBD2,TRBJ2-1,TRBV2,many,CASIRREALNEQFF,TGTGCCAGCATACGGCGGGAGGCCCTCAATGAGCAGTTCTTC
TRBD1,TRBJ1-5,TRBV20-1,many,CSARTGDAYSNQPQHF,TGCAGTGCTAGGACAGGGGACGCATATAGCAATCAGCCCCAGCATTTT
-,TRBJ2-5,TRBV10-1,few,CASSTDGSRETQYF,TGCGCCAGCAGTACGGACGGCTCTAGGGAGACCCAGTACTTC
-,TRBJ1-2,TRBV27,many,CASSLNTGMDYTF,TGTGCCAGCAGTTTAAACACAGGAATGGACTACACCTTC
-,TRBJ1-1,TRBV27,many,CASSPSRGDLNTEAFF,TGTGCCAGCAGCCCTTCGAGGGGAGACCTGAACACTGAAGCTTTCTTT
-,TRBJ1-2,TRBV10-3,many,CAAGAYGYTF,TGTGCCGCGGGTGCCTATGGCTACACCTTC
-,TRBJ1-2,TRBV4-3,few,CASSQESVLTPYYGYTF,TGCGCCAGCAGCCAAGAGTCGGTACTAACACCTTACTATGGCTACACCTTC
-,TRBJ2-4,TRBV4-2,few,CASSQSTLAKNIQYF,TGTGCCAGCAGCCAATCAACTCTAGCCAAAAACATTCAGTACTTC
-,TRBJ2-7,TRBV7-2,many,CASSPTFDPGNEQYF,TGTGCCAGCAGCCCGACCTTTGATCCGGGCAACGAGCAGTACTTC
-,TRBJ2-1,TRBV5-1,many,CASSGGGRGGVNEQFF,TGCGCCAGCAGCGGTGGGGGGCGGGGAGGAGTCAATGAGCAGTTCTTC
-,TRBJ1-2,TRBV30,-,CAWSVTAEYGYTF,TGTGCCTGGAGTGTAACGGCGGAATATGGCTACACCTTC
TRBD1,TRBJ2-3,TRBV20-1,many,CSASLDDRGLSDTQYF,TGCAGTGCTAGTTTGGATGACAGGGGGCTGTCAGATACGCAGTATTTT
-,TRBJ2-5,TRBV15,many,CATSRATGSGETQYF,TGTGCCACCAGCAGAGCAACAGGGAGTGGGGAGACCCAGTACTTC
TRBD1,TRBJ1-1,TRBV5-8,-,CASSRGGWDLEAFF,TGTGCCAGCAGCCGAGGGGGCTGGGACCTTGAAGCTTTCTTT
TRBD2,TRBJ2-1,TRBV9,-,CASSATGTTYNEQFF,TGTGCCAGCAGCGCCACCGGGACTACCTACAATGAGCAGTTCTTC
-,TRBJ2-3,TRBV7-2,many,CASSRIATSGTDTQYF,TGTGCCAGCAGCCGAATAGCCACCTCGGGCACAGATACGCAGTATTTT
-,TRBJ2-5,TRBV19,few,CASSIDQGTKGETQYF,TGTGCCAGTAGTATAGATCAGGGAACGAAAGGGGAGACCCAGTACTTC
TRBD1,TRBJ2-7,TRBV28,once,CASSLVRGYEQYF,TGTGCCAGCAGTTTAGTCAGGGGGTACGAGCAGTACTTC
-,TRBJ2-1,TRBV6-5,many,CASSHGGYNEQFF,TGTGCCAGCAGTCACGGAGGGTACAATGAGCAGTTCTTC
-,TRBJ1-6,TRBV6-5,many,CASSYEGGGSPLHF,TGTGCCAGCAGTTACGAGGGAGGGGGTTCACCCCTCCACTTT
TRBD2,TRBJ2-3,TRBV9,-,CASSVGFGLAEGDTQYF,TGTGCCAGCAGCGTAGGATTTGGACTAGCGGAAGGAGATACGCAGTATTTT
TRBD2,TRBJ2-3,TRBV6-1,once,CASSRLAGVSTDTQYF,TGTGCCAGCAGTCGACTAGCGGGGGTGAGCACAGATACGCAGTATTTT
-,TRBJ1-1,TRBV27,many,CASSIRQANTEAFF,TGTGCCAGCAGCATCCGACAGGCGAACACTGAAGCTTTCTTT
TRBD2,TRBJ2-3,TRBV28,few,CASSFPTSGGGHTQYF,TGTGCCAGCAGTTTCCCGACTAGCGGGGGTGGCCATACGCAGTATTTT
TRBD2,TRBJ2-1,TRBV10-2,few,CASRTSGVYNEQFF,TGCGCCAGCCGGACTAGCGGGGTCTACAATGAGCAGTTCTTC
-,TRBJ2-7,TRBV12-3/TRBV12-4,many,CASSDAGPASEQYF,TGTGCCAGCAGTGATGCGGGCCCAGCGTCCGAGCAGTACTTC
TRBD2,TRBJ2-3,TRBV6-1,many,CASSTRTSGVTQYF,TGTGCCAGCAGTACAAGGACTAGTGGGGTTACGCAGTATTTT
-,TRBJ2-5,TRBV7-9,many,CASSRRGDQETQYF,TGTGCCAGCAGCCGACGGGGAGACCAAGAGACCCAGTACTTC
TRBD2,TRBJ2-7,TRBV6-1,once,CASRDRLAGTYEQYF,TGTGCCAGCAGGGACAGACTAGCGGGGACGTACGAGCAGTACTTC
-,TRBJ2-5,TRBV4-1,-,CASSQGPGGDRETQYF,TGCGCCAGCAGCCAAGGGCCCGGTGGGGACCGGGAGACCCAGTACTTC